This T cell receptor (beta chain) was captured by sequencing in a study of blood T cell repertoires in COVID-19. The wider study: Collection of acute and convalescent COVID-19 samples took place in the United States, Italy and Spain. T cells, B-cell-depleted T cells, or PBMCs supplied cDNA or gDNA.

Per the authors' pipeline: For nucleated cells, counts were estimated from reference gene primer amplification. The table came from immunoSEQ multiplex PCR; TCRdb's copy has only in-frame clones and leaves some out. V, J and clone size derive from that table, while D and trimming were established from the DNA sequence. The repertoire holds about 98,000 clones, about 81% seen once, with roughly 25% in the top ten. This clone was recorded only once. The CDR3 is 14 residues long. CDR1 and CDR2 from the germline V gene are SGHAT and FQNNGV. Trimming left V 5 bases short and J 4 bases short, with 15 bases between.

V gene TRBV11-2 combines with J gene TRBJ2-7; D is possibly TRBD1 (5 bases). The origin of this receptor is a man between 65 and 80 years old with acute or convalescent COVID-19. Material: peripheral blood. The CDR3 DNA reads TGTGCCAGCAGCCAGGACACGTTCCGGTACGAGCAGTACTTC. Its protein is CASSQDTFRYEQYF.